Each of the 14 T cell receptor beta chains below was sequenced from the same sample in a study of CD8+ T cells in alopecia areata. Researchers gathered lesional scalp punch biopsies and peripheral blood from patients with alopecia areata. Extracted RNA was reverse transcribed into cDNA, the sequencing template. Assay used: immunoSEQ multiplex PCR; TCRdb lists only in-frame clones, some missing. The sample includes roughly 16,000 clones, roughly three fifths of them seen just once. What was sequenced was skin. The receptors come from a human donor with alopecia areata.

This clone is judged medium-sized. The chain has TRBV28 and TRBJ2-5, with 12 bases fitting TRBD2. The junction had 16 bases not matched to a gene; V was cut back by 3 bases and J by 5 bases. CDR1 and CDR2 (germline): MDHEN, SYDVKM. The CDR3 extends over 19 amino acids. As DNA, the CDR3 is TGTGCCAGCAGTTTCCCTTCACCCATGACTAGCGGGAGATATGAGACCCAGTACTTC. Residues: CASSFPSPMTSGRYETQYF.

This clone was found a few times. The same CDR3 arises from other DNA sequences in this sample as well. The CDR3 coding sequence is TGTGCCAGCAGTCCCGGTCTTGAGCGTGAGCAGTTCTTC. Translating it yields CASSPGLEREQFF. V gene TRBV6-6 combines with J gene TRBJ2-1; D not certain. The CDR3 runs 13 residues. Per the germline V gene, CDR1 is MNHNY and CDR2 is SVGAGI (reference sequence). V lost 5 bases, J lost 9 bases, and 14 bases lay in between.

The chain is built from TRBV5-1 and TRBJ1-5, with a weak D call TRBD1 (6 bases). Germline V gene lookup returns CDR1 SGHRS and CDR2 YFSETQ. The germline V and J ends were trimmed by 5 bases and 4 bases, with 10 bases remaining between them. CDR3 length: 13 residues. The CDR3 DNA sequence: TGCGCCAGCAGAGGGGGGTCAAATCAGCCCCAGCATTTT. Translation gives CASRGGSNQPQHF. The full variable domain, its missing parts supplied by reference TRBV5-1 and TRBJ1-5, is KAGVTQTPRYLIKTRGQQVTLSCSPISGHRSVSWYQQTPGQGLQFLFEYFSETQRNKGNFPGRFSGRQFSNSRSEMNVSTLELGDSALYLCASRGGSNQPQHFGDGTRLSIL.

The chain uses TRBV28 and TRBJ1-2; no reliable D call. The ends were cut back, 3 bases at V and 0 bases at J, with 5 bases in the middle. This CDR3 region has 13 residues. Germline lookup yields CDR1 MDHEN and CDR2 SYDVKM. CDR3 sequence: CASSFGANYGYTF. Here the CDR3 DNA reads TGTGCCAGCAGTTTCGGGGCTAACTATGGCTACACCTTC.

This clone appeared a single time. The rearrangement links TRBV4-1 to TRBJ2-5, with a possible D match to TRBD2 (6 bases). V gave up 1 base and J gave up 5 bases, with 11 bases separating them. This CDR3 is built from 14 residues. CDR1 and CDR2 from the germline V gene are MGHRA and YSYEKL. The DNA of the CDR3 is TGCGCCAGCAGCCAAGGAGCGGGCCAGGAGACCCAGTACTTC. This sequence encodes CASSQGAGQETQYF.

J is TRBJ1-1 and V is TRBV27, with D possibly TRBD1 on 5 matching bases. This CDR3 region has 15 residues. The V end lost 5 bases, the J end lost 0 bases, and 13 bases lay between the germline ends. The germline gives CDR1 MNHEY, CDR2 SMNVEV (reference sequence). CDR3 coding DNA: TGTGCCAGCAGTATCTCAACCAGGGTGAACACTGAAGCTTTCTTT. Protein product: CASSISTRVNTEAFF.

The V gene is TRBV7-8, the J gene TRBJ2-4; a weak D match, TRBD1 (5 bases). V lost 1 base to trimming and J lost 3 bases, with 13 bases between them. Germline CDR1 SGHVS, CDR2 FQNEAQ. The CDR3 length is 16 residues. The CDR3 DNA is TGTGCCAGCAGCTTAGAACAGGTTCTGGGCAAAAACATTCAGTACTTC. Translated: CASSLEQVLGKNIQYF.

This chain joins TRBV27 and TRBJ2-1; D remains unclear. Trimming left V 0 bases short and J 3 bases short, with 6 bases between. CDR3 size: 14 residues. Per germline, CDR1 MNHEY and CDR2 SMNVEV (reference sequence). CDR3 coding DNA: TGTGCCAGCAGTTTATCGGCAGGCTACAATGAGCAGTTCTTC. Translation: CASSLSAGYNEQFF.

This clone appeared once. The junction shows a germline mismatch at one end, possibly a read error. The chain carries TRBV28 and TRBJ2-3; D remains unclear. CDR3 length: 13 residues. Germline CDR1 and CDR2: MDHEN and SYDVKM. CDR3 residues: CASSFLGAETQYF. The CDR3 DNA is TGTGCCAGCAGTTTTTTGGGCGCAGAAACGCAGTATTTT.

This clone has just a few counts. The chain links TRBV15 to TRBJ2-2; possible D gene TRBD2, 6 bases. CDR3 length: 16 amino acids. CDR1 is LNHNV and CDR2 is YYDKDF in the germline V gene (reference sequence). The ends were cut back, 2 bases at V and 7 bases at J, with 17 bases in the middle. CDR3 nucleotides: TGTGCCACCAGCAGATTAAGGGAGGAGCTTGGCGGGGAGCTGTTTTTT. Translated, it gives CATSRLREELGGELFF.

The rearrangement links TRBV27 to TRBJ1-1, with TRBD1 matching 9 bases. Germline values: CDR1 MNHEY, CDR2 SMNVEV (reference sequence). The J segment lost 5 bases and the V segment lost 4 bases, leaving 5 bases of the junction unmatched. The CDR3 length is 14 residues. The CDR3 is CASSSQGANTEAFF. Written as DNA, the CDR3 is TGTGCCAGCAGTTCACAGGGGGCGAATACTGAAGCTTTCTTT.

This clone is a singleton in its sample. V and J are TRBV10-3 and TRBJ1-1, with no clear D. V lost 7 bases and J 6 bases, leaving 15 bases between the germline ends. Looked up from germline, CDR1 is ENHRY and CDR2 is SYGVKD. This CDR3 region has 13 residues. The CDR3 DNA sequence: TGTGCCATCAAAGGGTCATTGGAGCCTGAAGCTTTCTTT. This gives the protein CAIKGSLEPEAFF.

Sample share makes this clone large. The CDR3 coding sequence is TGTGCCATCCGGACCAACACAGATACGCAGTATTTT. It codes for CAIRTNTDTQYF. V gene TRBV10-3 combines with J gene TRBJ2-3; D unresolved. The length of the CDR3 is 12 residues. V lost 8 bases and J lost 2, with 8 bases in between. CDR1 ENHRY and CDR2 SYGVKD come from the germline V gene.

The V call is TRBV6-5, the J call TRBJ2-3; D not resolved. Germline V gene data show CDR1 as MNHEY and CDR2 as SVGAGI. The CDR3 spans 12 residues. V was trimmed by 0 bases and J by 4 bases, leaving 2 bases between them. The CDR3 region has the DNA TGTGCCAGCAGTTACTCCCCAGATACGCAGTATTTT. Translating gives CASSYSPDTQYF.